This T cell receptor (beta chain) derives from a study of blood T cells in healthy people across ages. The use of a sample-barcoded 5' primer and a J-beta primer mix characterized a second PCR of about 6 to 12 cycles. TCRdb reanalysed the 5' RACE reads using MiXCR and keeps one entry per CDR3 protein. This table holds 850,000 to 1,000,000 distinct CDR3 sequences, approximately 50% found once. Isolation yielded PBMCs, at least 7 million per sample, in every case. CDR3 length equals 14 residues. V shed 2 bases and J shed 1 base, with 9 bases lying between them. Germline V CDR1 and CDR2: LGHDT, YNNKEL (reference sequence).

Source material: blood. This receptor was taken from a woman in her fifties or sixties in good health. The chain recombines TRBV3-1 with TRBJ2-7, with D maybe TRBD1 (5 bases). The CDR3 nucleotides are TGTGCCAGCAGCCAAACGACAGCATCCTACGAGCAGTACTTC. This codes for CASSQTTASYEQYF.